The 30 T cell receptor beta chains below all came from one sample that was sequenced in a study of T cells after yellow fever vaccination. TCRdb redid the calling of the 5' RACE reads with MiXCR, one entry per CDR3 protein. This sample yields 300,000 to 400,000 distinct CDR3 sequences, of which 7.5% to 9% are seen a single time; over 15% belongs to the top ten. This specimen consisted of PBMCs, obtained on the day of the first yellow fever vaccination. These TCRs come from a man between 18 and 29 years old who received the YFV17D yellow fever vaccine.

This clonotype was detected many times. The chain combines TRBV5-4 with TRBJ2-7; D gene ambiguous. V shed 2 bases and J shed 0 bases, with 9 bases lying between them. The germline gives CDR1 SGHNT, CDR2 YYREEE (reference sequence). This CDR3 has 14 amino acids. The DNA of the CDR3 is TGTGCCAGCAGCTTAAGGGATAACTCCTACGAGCAGTACTTC. As protein: CASSLRDNSYEQYF.

This sequence joins TRBV3-1 and TRBJ1-2; no reliable D call. Trimming left V 4 bases short and J 8 bases short, with 20 bases between. Germline CDR1 and CDR2: LGHDT and YNNKEL (reference sequence). This CDR3 spans 15 amino acids. DNA of the CDR3: TGTGCCAGCAGCCGAGAGGTGCAGACGGAATACGGCTACACCTTC. Amino acid sequence: CASSREVQTEYGYTF. Variable domain in full (rest from reference TRBV3-1 and TRBJ1-2): DTAVSQTPKYLVTQMGNDKSIKCEQNLGHDTMYWYKQDSKKFLKIMFSYNNKELIINETVPNRFSPKSPDKAHLNLHINSLELGDSAVYFCASSREVQTEYGYTFGSGTRLTVV.

The table lists this clonotype with a few counts. V usage is TRBV5-1 and J usage is TRBJ2-1, with 8 bases identical to TRBD2. Germline V gives CDR1 SGHRS, CDR2 YFSETQ. There are 16 residues in the CDR3. V lost 1 base and J lost 4; bases outside the gene matches: 7. The CDR3 loop is CASSLSSPGGYNEQFF. Written as DNA, the CDR3 is TGCGCCAGCAGCTTGTCCTCACCGGGGGGGTACAATGAGCAGTTCTTC.

The chain couples TRBV7-2 to TRBJ2-7; maybe TRBD1 (6 bases). Trimming stripped 1 base from V and 5 bases from J, with 12 bases between. This CDR3 has 14 amino acids. In germline, CDR1 is SGHTA, CDR2 FQGNSA. The CDR3 sequence: CASSLDRVHDEQYF. CDR3 in DNA: TGTGCCAGCAGCTTAGACAGGGTACACGACGAGCAGTACTTC.

The table lists this clonotype with a few counts. The rearrangement links TRBV4-2 to TRBJ2-5, with a weak D call TRBD2 (5 bases). From germline, CDR1 is LGHNA and CDR2 YNFKEQ. Trimming removed 1 base from V and 3 bases from J, with 18 bases in between. CDR3 length: 17 amino acids. CDR3 DNA: TGTGCCAGCAGCCAAGGGAGTTACGGCAGCGGAGAAGAGACCCAGTACTTC. Residues: CASSQGSYGSGEETQYF.

The chain joins TRBV6-1 to TRBJ2-7, with 7 bases lining up with TRBD1. Unmatched junction bases numbered 6, after V lost 4 bases and J lost 3 bases. The CDR3 runs 14 residues. CDR1 and CDR2 from the germline V gene are MNHNS and SASEGT. In DNA, the CDR3 is TGTGCCAGCAGTGGGGACAGCCTATTCTACGAGCAGTACTTC. Translation: CASSGDSLFYEQYF.

This clonotype was seen repeatedly, ten times or more. The V call is TRBV12-3 or TRBV12-4, the J call TRBJ1-5, with D unclear. V was pared by 5 bases and J by 0 bases, with 8 bases between. The CDR3 extends over 14 amino acids. The CDR3 coding sequence is TGTGCCAGCAGTAAAGGATATAGCAATCAGCCCCAGCATTTT. It translates to CASSKGYSNQPQHF.

This clonotype has more than one count but fewer than ten. This sequence joins TRBV29-1 and TRBJ1-1; D call uncertain. The length of the CDR3 is 13 residues. The germline V gene encodes CDR1 SQVTM and CDR2 ANQGSEA. Trimming cost V 6 bases and J 0 bases, with 11 bases left between them. The CDR3 region is CSVHSDMNTEAFF. The CDR3 DNA sequence: TGCAGCGTCCATTCAGACATGAACACTGAAGCTTTCTTT.

This clonotype occurred a few times. The chain links TRBV5-1 to TRBJ1-6; the D is unclear. V was clipped by 0 bases and J by 6 bases, with 13 bases between them. Germline CDR1 reads SGHRS; CDR2 reads YFSETQ. This CDR3 comprises 16 residues. The CDR3 sequence is CASSLATGRINSPLHF. The CDR3 region has the DNA TGCGCCAGCAGCTTGGCTACGGGTAGGATTAATTCACCCCTCCACTTT.

This clonotype was found a few times. This chain links TRBV4-3 with TRBJ2-6; D remains ambiguous. The CDR3 length is 16 residues. Between the trimmed V and J ends, which lost 1 base and 2 bases, there was a span of 9 bases. CDR1 and CDR2 (germline): LGHNA, YSLEER. Here the CDR3 reads CASSQGLAPGANVLTF. The CDR3, as DNA: TGCGCCAGCAGCCAAGGACTCGCTCCTGGGGCCAACGTCCTGACTTTC.

This clonotype was observed at least ten times. The genes are TRBV7-9 and TRBJ2-1; 11 bases align to TRBD1. Per the germline V gene, CDR1 is SEHNR and CDR2 is FQNEAQ (reference sequence). The V gene end was trimmed by 1 base and the J gene end by 5 bases; junction bases not matched to a gene: 4. This CDR3 comprises 16 residues. CDR3 DNA: TGTGCCAGCAGCTTAGTGTGGACAGGGGGCCACAATGAGCAGTTCTTC. Translating it yields CASSLVWTGGHNEQFF.

This clonotype was found many times. This chain joins TRBV11-2 and TRBJ1-5, with D uncertain. CDR3 length: 14 residues. V lost 4 bases and J 9 bases, leaving 16 bases between the germline ends. From germline, CDR1 is SGHAT and CDR2 FQNNGV. CDR3 protein: CASSSGGRGGPQHF. DNA of the CDR3: TGTGCCAGCAGCTCCGGAGGACGGGGAGGGCCCCAGCATTTT. The full variable domain, its missing parts supplied by reference TRBV11-2 and TRBJ1-5, is EAGVAQSPRYKIIEKRQSVAFWCNPISGHATLYWYQQILGQGPKLLIQFQNNGVVDDSQLPKDRFSAERLKGVDSTLKIQPAKLEDSAVYLCASSSGGRGGPQHFGDGTRLSIL.

This chain links TRBV5-1 with TRBJ2-1; 9 nucleotides line up with TRBD2. The CDR3 runs 18 residues. Germline V gives CDR1 SGHRS, CDR2 YFSETQ. Germline trimming cut 4 bases from V and 0 bases from J; bases unmatched to any gene: 11. The CDR3 here is CASSARSSGGRSYNEQFF. CDR3 nucleotide sequence: TGCGCCAGCAGCGCCCGAAGTAGCGGGGGACGCTCCTACAATGAGCAGTTCTTC.

This clonotype was observed a handful of times. The chain uses TRBV20-1 and TRBJ2-1, with D unclear. The CDR3 is made up of 14 amino acids. Trimming left V 1 base short and J 5 bases short, with 12 bases between. Germline assignment: CDR1 DFQATT and CDR2 SNEGSKA (reference sequence). In nucleotides, the CDR3 is TGCAGTGCTAGAGGGGGTTCCGTTAACAATGAGCAGTTCTTC. This sequence encodes CSARGGSVNNEQFF.

Worth noting for this clonotype: One end of the junction fails to match germline, which may point to a read error. This rearrangement joins TRBV7-3 to TRBJ1-1; D gene uncertain. There are 14 residues in the CDR3. Germline CDR1 is SGHTA and CDR2 is FQGTGA. The CDR3 is CASGLFGENTEAFF. In DNA, the CDR3 is TGTGCCAGCGGCTTATTTGGTGAGAACACTGAAGCTTTCTTT.

The V gene is TRBV9, the J gene TRBJ1-3; D is unresolved. The CDR3 loop spans 15 amino acids. From germline, CDR1 is SGDLS and CDR2 YYNGEE. Trimming took off 2 bases at V and 4 bases at J, with 13 bases between the two ends. CDR3 protein: CASSVLAAAGNTIYF. The CDR3 nucleotides read TGTGCCAGCAGCGTCCTTGCCGCAGCGGGAAACACCATATATTTT.

This clonotype occurred many times. The chain carries TRBV28 and TRBJ1-2, with D perhaps matching TRBD1 (6 bases). The CDR3 consists of 16 residues. The V gene's germline CDR1 is MDHEN and CDR2 SYDVKM. Trimming pared 3 bases from V and 4 bases from J, leaving 18 bases between. CDR3 sequence: CASSLFQPDRRYGYTF. CDR3 sequence (DNA): TGTGCCAGCAGTTTGTTCCAACCGGACAGACGCTATGGCTACACCTTC.

The chain has TRBV28 and TRBJ1-1; D is unresolved. Germline loops: CDR1 MDHEN, CDR2 SYDVKM. CDR3 length: 14 residues. The V and J ends lost 3 bases and 7 bases respectively, with 15 bases between them. The CDR3 here is CASSFLRGSSEAFF. Here the CDR3 DNA reads TGTGCCAGCAGTTTTCTACGGGGTAGTAGTGAAGCTTTCTTT.

The chain recombines TRBV18 with TRBJ2-3; D uncertain. The V gene lost 3 bases and the J gene lost 4 bases, with 11 bases spanning the gap. Germline V gene data show CDR1 as KGHSH and CDR2 as LQKENI. The CDR3 has 14 residues. This CDR3 reads CASSPIPLPDTQYF. CDR3 in DNA: TGTGCCAGCTCACCCATACCCCTGCCAGATACGCAGTATTTT.

The V and J genes are TRBV5-1 and TRBJ2-1, with 9 bases fitting TRBD2. CDR1 is SGHRS, CDR2 YFSETQ, per germline. The CDR3 has 16 residues. J gave up 4 bases and V 0 bases, and 5 bases lay outside the gene matches. The CDR3 here is CASSLEGTSLYNEQFF. For the CDR3, the DNA is TGCGCCAGCAGCTTGGAGGGGACTAGCTTATACAATGAGCAGTTCTTC. Full variable domain (missing parts from reference TRBV5-1 and TRBJ2-1): KAGVTQTPRYLIKTRGQQVTLSCSPISGHRSVSWYQQTPGQGLQFLFEYFSETQRNKGNFPGRFSGRQFSNSRSEMNVSTLELGDSALYLCASSLEGTSLYNEQFFGPGTRLTVL.

This clonotype has a handful of counts. The CDR3 loop is CASSPGTVKHSPLHF. CDR3 nucleotide sequence: TGTGCCAGCAGCCCCGGGACAGTAAAACATTCACCCCTCCACTTT. The chain combines TRBV7-2 with TRBJ1-6; 7 bases fit TRBD1. CDR1 is SGHTA and CDR2 is FQGNSA in the germline V gene. CDR3 size: 15 residues. V lost 5 bases to trimming and J lost 8 bases; unmatched junction nucleotides: 9. The full variable domain, completed using reference TRBV7-2 and TRBJ1-6, is GAGVSQSPSNKVTEKGKDVELRCDPISGHTALYWYRQSLGQGLEFLIYFQGNSAPDKSGLPSDRFSAERTGGSVSTLTIQRTQQEDSAVYLCASSPGTVKHSPLHFGNGTRLTVT.

The rearrangement links TRBV29-1 to TRBJ1-1; 7 bases match TRBD1. The CDR3 loop spans 13 amino acids. Germline V gene data show CDR1 as SQVTM and CDR2 as ANQGSEA. Written as DNA, the CDR3 is TGCATCGCCCGGGGACAGCAGTTAACTGAAGCTTTCTTT. Its protein is CIARGQQLTEAFF.

This clonotype was recorded at least ten times. The chain couples TRBV6-1 to TRBJ2-2; 8 bases are a match to TRBD1. The germline V gene encodes CDR1 MNHNS and CDR2 SASEGT. The CDR3 sequence is 16 residues long. The V and J ends lost 4 bases and 5 bases, in that order; junction bases with no gene match: 9. The CDR3 sequence: CASSGPGQGRTGELFF. The DNA of the CDR3 is TGTGCCAGCAGTGGCCCAGGACAGGGAAGAACCGGGGAGCTGTTTTTT.

This clonotype was observed a few times. The chain is built from TRBV9 and TRBJ2-2; maybe TRBD2 (5 bases). The CDR3 is 16 residues long. The germline gives CDR1 SGDLS, CDR2 YYNGEE. V was clipped by 3 bases and J by 1 base, with 13 bases between them. Here the CDR3 DNA reads TGTGCCAGCAGCGCGGGGTTATTCGGGAACACCGGGGAGCTGTTTTTT. Translating gives CASSAGLFGNTGELFF.

This clonotype was counted between two and nine times. V gene TRBV15 combines with J gene TRBJ1-2; D is uncertain. The V and J ends lost 4 bases and 8 bases respectively, with 17 bases between them. The CDR3 consists of 14 residues. Germline CDR1 reads LNHNV; CDR2 reads YYDKDF (reference sequence). CDR3 DNA: TGTGCCACCAGCAAGACTGGGGAAGAAGAGGGCTACACCTTC. Translation: CATSKTGEEEGYTF.

The J gene is TRBJ2-1, the V gene TRBV2, with 12 bases fitting TRBD2. From germline, CDR1 is SNHLY and CDR2 FYNNEI. With 6 bases clipped from V and 4 bases from J, the junction kept 4 bases outside the gene matches. The CDR3 runs to 15 residues. In DNA form, the CDR3 reads TGTGCCAGCAGGGCCGGGACTAGCGGGTACAATGAGCAGTTCTTC. This translates into CASRAGTSGYNEQFF.

This clonotype appeared a few times. This chain uses TRBV7-2 with TRBJ2-7, with 7 positions matching TRBD1. V trimming: 6 bases; J trimming: 3 bases; junction bases outside the gene matches: 11. Per germline, CDR1 SGHTA and CDR2 FQGNSA. The CDR3 has 15 residues. The CDR3 DNA reads as TGTGCCAGCAGTCCTGACAGGGCCCTCATCTACGAGCAGTACTTC. Protein product: CASSPDRALIYEQYF.

This sequence joins TRBV20-1 and TRBJ2-2, with TRBD2 matching over 12 bases. Per the germline V gene, CDR1 is DFQATT and CDR2 is SNEGSKA (reference sequence). CDR3 length equals 16 residues. The ends lost 6 bases at V and 3 bases at J; junction bases unmatched: 8. The CDR3 protein is CSAQIGLAGHTGELFF. As DNA, the CDR3 is TGCAGTGCCCAAATAGGACTAGCGGGGCACACCGGGGAGCTGTTTTTT.

The chain carries TRBV5-4 and TRBJ1-2; TRBD1 matches at 8 bases. The CDR3 length is 15 residues. The ends lost 5 bases at V and 3 bases at J; junction bases unmatched: 9. Germline CDR1 and CDR2: SGHNT and YYREEE (reference sequence). As DNA, the CDR3 is TGTGCCAGCAGACGGACAGGGCTGGGCCACTATGGCTACACCTTC. Protein sequence: CASRRTGLGHYGYTF. The variable domain in full, with the rest retrieved from reference TRBV5-4 and TRBJ1-2, is ETGVTQSPTHLIKTRGQQVTLRCSSQSGHNTVSWYQQALGQGPQFIFQYYREEENGRGNFPPRFSGLQFPNYSSELNVNALELDDSALYLCASRRTGLGHYGYTFGSGTRLTVV.

V gene TRBV5-1 combines with J gene TRBJ2-6, with D possibly matching TRBD1 (6 bases). The CDR3 extends over 15 amino acids. Germline CDR1 reads SGHRS; CDR2 reads YFSETQ. V shed 7 bases and J shed 0 bases, with 11 bases lying between them. CDR3 region: CASDTGNSGANVLTF. The CDR3 DNA reads TGCGCCAGCGATACAGGGAACTCTGGGGCCAACGTCCTGACTTTC.